This T cell receptor (beta chain) was recorded in a study of shared clonotypes between healthy human individuals. Germline CDR1 SSHAT, CDR2 FNYEAQ (reference sequence). The CDR3 runs to 15 residues. A note on this clone: An end of the junction differs from the germline gene, which may be a read error.

Some clones are missing from TCRdb's copy, which holds only in-frame ones; the method was immunoSEQ multiplex PCR. Here the sample spans around 2,000,000 clones, 90% to 95% being singletons. What was sequenced was naive CD4+ T cells sorted from blood. Subset reported: CD45RA+ positively selected. The source is a man aged 18 to 35 in good health. The chain joins TRBV7-7 to TRBJ2-5; TRBD2 matches at 8 bases. In nucleotides, the CDR3 is TGTGCTAGCAGCCTCCTAGCGGGCGCACAAGAGACCCAGTACTTC. Translating gives CASSLLAGAQETQYF.